A selection of T cell receptor beta chains follows, all from one sample in a study of blood T cell repertoires in COVID-19. Libraries were prepared by immunoSEQ multiplex PCR; TCRdb keeps only in-frame clonotypes and omits some of them. Of 200,000 to 250,000 clones in the sample, 88% were seen once. Sequencing was carried out using peripheral blood. The receptors here all came from a man between 18 and 29 years old with active or convalescent COVID-19. Both conserved end residues are part of each CDR3. A D gene is named only where the DNA matches it firmly. For some rows the clone size is stated as once, few or many, or as a class when expanded; others skip it.

clone size: few
V gene: TRBV6-4
J gene: TRBJ2-3
D gene: TRBD1
CDR3 protein: CASSDSGQGADTQYF
CDR3 DNA: TGTGCCAGCAGTGACTCGGGACAGGGGGCAGATACGCAGTATTTT

clone size: .
V gene: TRBV4-1
J gene: TRBJ2-1
D gene: TRBD2
CDR3 protein: CASSQVPAGRTYNEQFF
CDR3 DNA: TGCGCCAGCAGCCAAGTTCCAGCGGGAAGAACCTACAATGAGCAGTTCTTC

clone size: .
V gene: TRBV27
J gene: TRBJ2-1
D gene: .
CDR3 protein: CASSRGSEQFF
CDR3 DNA: TGTGCCAGCTCGCGGGGAAGTGAGCAGTTCTTC

clone size: .
V gene: TRBV13
J gene: TRBJ2-1
D gene: TRBD2
CDR3 protein: CASSNLAPGLAGGPWNEQFF
CDR3 DNA: TGTGCCAGCAGCAACCTTGCCCCGGGACTAGCGGGAGGGCCGTGGAATGAGCAGTTCTTC

clone size: .
V gene: TRBV5-6
J gene: TRBJ1-4
D gene: .
CDR3 protein: CASSTSLSSGEKLFF
CDR3 DNA: TGTGCCAGCAGCACCAGCCTCTCTTCAGGGGAAAAACTGTTTTTT

clone size: .
V gene: TRBV20-1
J gene: TRBJ2-1
D gene: TRBD2
CDR3 protein: CSASQITSGAYNEQFF
CDR3 DNA: TGCAGTGCTAGTCAAATAACTAGCGGGGCCTACAATGAGCAGTTCTTC

clone size: .
V gene: TRBV28
J gene: TRBJ1-3
D gene: .
CDR3 protein: CASSSTANTIYF
CDR3 DNA: TGTGCCAGCAGTTCTACAGCAAACACCATATATTTT

clone size: .
V gene: TRBV10-2
J gene: TRBJ2-7
D gene: .
CDR3 protein: CASTRTVTYEQYF
CDR3 DNA: TGCGCCAGCACTAGGACAGTAACCTACGAGCAGTACTTC

clone size: .
V gene: TRBV24-1
J gene: TRBJ2-2
D gene: TRBD1
CDR3 protein: CATGGQGVNTGELFF
CDR3 DNA: TGTGCCACGGGAGGACAGGGGGTTAACACCGGGGAGCTGTTTTTT

clone size: .
V gene: TRBV30
J gene: TRBJ2-5
D gene: .
CDR3 protein: CAWTNPGQETQYF
CDR3 DNA: TGTGCCTGGACGAATCCGGGACAAGAGACCCAGTACTTC

clone size: .
V gene: TRBV28
J gene: TRBJ2-5
D gene: .
CDR3 protein: CASSALRPRQETQYF
CDR3 DNA: TGTGCCAGCAGTGCACTCCGCCCGCGCCAAGAGACCCAGTACTTC

clone size: .
V gene: TRBV4-2
J gene: TRBJ1-4
D gene: .
CDR3 protein: CASSQDRGSEKLFF
CDR3 DNA: TGTGCCAGCAGCCAAGATCGGGGTAGCGAAAAACTGTTTTTT

clone size: .
V gene: TRBV28
J gene: TRBJ1-1
D gene: TRBD1
CDR3 protein: CASSETGGTEAFF
CDR3 DNA: TGTGCCAGCAGTGAGACAGGGGGCACTGAAGCTTTCTTT

clone size: .
V gene: TRBV12-3/TRBV12-4
J gene: TRBJ1-6
D gene: .
CDR3 protein: CASSEPNSPLHF
CDR3 DNA: TGTGCCAGCAGCGAGCCCAATTCACCCCTCCACTTT

clone size: .
V gene: TRBV10-3
J gene: TRBJ1-1
D gene: TRBD1
CDR3 protein: CAIRTGVDTEAFF
CDR3 DNA: TGTGCCATCAGGACAGGGGTTGACACTGAAGCTTTCTTT

clone size: .
V gene: TRBV19
J gene: TRBJ1-1
D gene: .
CDR3 protein: CASISRDINTEAFF
CDR3 DNA: TGTGCCAGTATCAGCCGGGACATCAACACTGAAGCTTTCTTT

clone size: .
V gene: TRBV6-5
J gene: TRBJ2-5
D gene: TRBD2
CDR3 protein: CATSGLAGREETQYF
CDR3 DNA: TGTGCCACGTCTGGACTAGCGGGACGAGAAGAGACCCAGTACTTC

clone size: .
V gene: TRBV5-8
J gene: TRBJ2-1
D gene: TRBD2
CDR3 protein: CASGKRGRYNEQFF
CDR3 DNA: TGTGCCAGCGGCAAGCGCGGGAGGTACAATGAGCAGTTCTTC

clone size: .
V gene: TRBV10-2
J gene: TRBJ2-2
D gene: TRBD1
CDR3 protein: CASHTGAANTGELFF
CDR3 DNA: TGCGCCAGCCATACAGGGGCAGCGAACACCGGGGAGCTGTTTTTT

clone size: .
V gene: TRBV30
J gene: TRBJ2-7
D gene: TRBD2
CDR3 protein: CAWSVMRREASYEQYF
CDR3 DNA: TGTGCCTGGAGTGTAATGAGGCGGGAGGCCTCCTACGAGCAGTACTTC

clone size: .
V gene: TRBV7-2
J gene: TRBJ2-7
D gene: .
CDR3 protein: CASSTSGAASYEQYF
CDR3 DNA: TGTGCCAGCAGCACCAGCGGAGCCGCCTCCTACGAGCAGTACTTC

clone size: .
V gene: TRBV11-3
J gene: TRBJ2-3
D gene: .
CDR3 protein: CASSQDGTSTDTQYF
CDR3 DNA: TGTGCCAGCAGCCAGGACGGGACTAGCACAGATACGCAGTATTTT

clone size: .
V gene: TRBV7-2
J gene: TRBJ2-2
D gene: .
CDR3 protein: CASSLGWETFTGELFF
CDR3 DNA: TGTGCCAGCAGCTTAGGGTGGGAGACCTTTACCGGGGAGCTGTTTTTT

clone size: .
V gene: TRBV3-1/TRBV3-2
J gene: TRBJ2-2
D gene: TRBD2
CDR3 protein: CASSQVSGTTTGELFF
CDR3 DNA: TGTGCCAGCAGCCAAGTATCTGGGACTACCACCGGGGAGCTGTTTTTT